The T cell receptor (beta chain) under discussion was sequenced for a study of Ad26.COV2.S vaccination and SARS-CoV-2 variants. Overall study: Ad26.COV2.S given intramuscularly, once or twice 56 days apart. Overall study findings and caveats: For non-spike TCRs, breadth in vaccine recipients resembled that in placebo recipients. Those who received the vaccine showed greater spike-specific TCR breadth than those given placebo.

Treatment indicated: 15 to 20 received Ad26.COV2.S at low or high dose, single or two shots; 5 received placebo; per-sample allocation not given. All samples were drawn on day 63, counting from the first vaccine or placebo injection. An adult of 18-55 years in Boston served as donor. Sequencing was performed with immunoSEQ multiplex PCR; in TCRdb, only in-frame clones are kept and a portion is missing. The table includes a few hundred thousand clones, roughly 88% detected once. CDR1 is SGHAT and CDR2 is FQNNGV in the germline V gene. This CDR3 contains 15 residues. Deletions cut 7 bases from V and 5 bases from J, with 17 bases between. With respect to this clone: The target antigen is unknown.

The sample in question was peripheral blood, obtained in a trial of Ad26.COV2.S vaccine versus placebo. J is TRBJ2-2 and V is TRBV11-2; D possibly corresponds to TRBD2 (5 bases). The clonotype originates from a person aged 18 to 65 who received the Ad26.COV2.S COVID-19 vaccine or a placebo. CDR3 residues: CASTRAQTGTGELFF. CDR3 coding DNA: TGTGCCAGCACTCGGGCCCAGACGGGGACCGGGGAGCTGTTTTTT.